This section outlines one TCR beta chain sequence together with its context. The data were taken from a study of T cell changes during pregnancy in multiple sclerosis. Trimming cost V 0 bases and J 1 base, with 4 bases left between them. This CDR3 is built from 14 residues. Germline V CDR1 and CDR2: SGDLS, YYNGEE. The assay was immunoSEQ multiplex PCR, and TCRdb's table has in-frame clones only and misses some. The data contain 51,000 or so clones, about 92% of them singletons. Specimen: peripheral blood, collected in the second trimester of pregnancy. The receptor comes from a female donor with multiple sclerosis, enrolled in a pregnancy study. V gene TRBV9 combines with J gene TRBJ2-2; D unclear. DNA for the CDR3: TGTGCCAGCAGCGTAGGACAGAACACCGGGGAGCTGTTTTTT. Protein product: CASSVGQNTGELFF.